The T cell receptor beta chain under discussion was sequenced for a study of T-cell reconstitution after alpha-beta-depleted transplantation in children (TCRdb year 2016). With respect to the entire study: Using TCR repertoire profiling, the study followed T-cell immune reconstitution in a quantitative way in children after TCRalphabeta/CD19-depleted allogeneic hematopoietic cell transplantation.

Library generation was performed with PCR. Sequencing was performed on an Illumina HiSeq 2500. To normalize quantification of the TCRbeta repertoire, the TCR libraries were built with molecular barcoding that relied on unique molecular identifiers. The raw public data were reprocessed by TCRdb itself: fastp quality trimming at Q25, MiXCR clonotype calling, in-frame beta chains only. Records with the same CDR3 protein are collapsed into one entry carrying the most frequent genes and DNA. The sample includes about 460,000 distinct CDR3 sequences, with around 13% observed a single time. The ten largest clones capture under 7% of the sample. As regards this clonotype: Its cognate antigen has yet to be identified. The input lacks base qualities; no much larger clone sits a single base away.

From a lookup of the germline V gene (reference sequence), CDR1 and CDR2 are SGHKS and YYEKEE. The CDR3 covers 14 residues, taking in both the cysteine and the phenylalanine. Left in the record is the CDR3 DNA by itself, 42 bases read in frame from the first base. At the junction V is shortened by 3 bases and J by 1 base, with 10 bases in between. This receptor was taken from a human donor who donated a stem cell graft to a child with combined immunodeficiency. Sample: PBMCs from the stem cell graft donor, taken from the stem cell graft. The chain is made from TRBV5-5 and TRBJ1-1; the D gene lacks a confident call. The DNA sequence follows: TGTGCCAGCAGCTATTATGATTGGAACACTGAAGCTTTCTTT. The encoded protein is CASSYYDWNTEAFF.